This T cell receptor (beta chain) was observed in a study of regulatory T cells in long-lasting Graves disease. Arm-PCR of CDR3 regions and iRepertoire HTBI primers were the basis on which TCR beta libraries were built. TCRdb fed the multiplex PCR reads into MiXCR, producing one record per CDR3 protein. Of 250,000 or so distinct CDR3 sequences in the sample, approximately 20% were seen once. Germline CDR1 SGHRS, CDR2 YFSETQ. The CDR3 spans 13 residues. This clonotype occurred many times. An end of the junction differs from the germline gene, which may be a read error. Time point here: newly diagnosed GD, antithyroid drugs for less than 3 months. Generation of the TCR library employed RNA extracted from PBMCs. Patients with Graves' disease were diagnosed by American Thyroid Association guidelines. This same sample was also taken into another study, of T cells in Graves' hyperthyroidism and ophthalmopathy. That source adds: Most clonotypes that expanded in the thyroid above 0.001 also showed up in blood.

The origin of this receptor is a woman aged 25 to 39 with Graves disease. The chain recombines TRBV5-1 with TRBJ2-7, with no clear D. Material: peripheral blood mononuclear cells (PBMCs), obtained at new diagnosis, from a patient treated with antithyroid drugs. CDR3 protein: CASSLGPLEEQYF. CDR3 DNA: TGTGCCAGCAGCTTGGGTCCTTTGGAAGAGCAGTACTTC. The variable domain in full, completed from reference TRBV5-1 and TRBJ2-7, reads KAGVTQTPRYLIKTRGQQVTLSCSPISGHRSVSWYQQTPGQGLQFLFEYFSETQRNKGNFPGRFSGRQFSNSRSEMNVSTLELGDSALYLCASSLGPLEEQYFGPGTRLTVT.